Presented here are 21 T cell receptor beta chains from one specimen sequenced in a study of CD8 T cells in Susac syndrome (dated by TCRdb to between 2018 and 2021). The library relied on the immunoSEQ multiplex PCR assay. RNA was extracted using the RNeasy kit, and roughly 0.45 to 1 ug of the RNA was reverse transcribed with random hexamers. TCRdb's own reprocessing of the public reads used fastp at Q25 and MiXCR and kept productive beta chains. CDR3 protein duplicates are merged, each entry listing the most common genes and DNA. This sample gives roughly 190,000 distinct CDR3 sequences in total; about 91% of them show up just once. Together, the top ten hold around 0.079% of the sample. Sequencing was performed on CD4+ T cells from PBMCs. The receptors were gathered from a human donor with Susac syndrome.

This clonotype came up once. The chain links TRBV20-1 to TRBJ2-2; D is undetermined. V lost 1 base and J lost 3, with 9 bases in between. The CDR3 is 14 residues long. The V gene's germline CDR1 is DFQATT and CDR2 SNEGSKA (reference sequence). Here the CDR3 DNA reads TGCAGTGCTAGAGTCAGACCCGACACCGGGGAGCTGTTTTTT. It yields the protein CSARVRPDTGELFF.

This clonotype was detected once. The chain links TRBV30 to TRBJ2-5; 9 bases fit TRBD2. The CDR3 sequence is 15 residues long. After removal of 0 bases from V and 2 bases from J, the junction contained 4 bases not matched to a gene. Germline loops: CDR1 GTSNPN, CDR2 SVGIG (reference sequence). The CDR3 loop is CAWSVGGGAQETQYF. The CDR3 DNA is TGTGCCTGGAGTGTTGGCGGGGGGGCACAAGAGACCCAGTACTTC. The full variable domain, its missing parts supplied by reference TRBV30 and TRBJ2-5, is SQTIHQWPATLVQPVGSPLSLECTVEGTSNPNLYWYRQAAGRGLQLLFYSVGIGQISSEVPQNLSASRPQDRQFILSSKKLLLSDSGFYLCAWSVGGGAQETQYFGPGTRLLVL.

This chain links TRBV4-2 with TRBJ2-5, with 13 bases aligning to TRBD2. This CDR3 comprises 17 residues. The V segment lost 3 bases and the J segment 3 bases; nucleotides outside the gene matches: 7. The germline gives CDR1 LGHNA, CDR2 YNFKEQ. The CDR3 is CASSQPGGTSGKETQYF. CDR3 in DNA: TGTGCCAGCAGCCAGCCTGGAGGGACTAGCGGGAAAGAGACCCAGTACTTC.

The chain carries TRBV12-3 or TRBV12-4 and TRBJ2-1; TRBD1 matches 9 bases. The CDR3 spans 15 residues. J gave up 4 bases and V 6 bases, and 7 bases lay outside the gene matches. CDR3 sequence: CASRSRDRAYNEQFF. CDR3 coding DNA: TGTGCCAGCAGGTCCCGGGACAGGGCTTACAATGAGCAGTTCTTC.

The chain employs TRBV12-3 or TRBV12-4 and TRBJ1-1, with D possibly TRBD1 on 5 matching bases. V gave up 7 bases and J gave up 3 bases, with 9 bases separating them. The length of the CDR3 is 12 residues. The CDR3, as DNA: TGTGCCAGCACCAGGGATGACACTGAAGCTTTCTTT. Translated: CASTRDDTEAFF.

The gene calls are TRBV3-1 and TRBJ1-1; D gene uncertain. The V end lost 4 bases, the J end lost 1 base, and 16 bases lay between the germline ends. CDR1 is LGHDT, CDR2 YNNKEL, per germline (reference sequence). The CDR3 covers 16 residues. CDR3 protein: CASSRSSIFTNTEAFF. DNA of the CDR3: TGTGCCAGCAGCCGGTCCTCCATTTTCACGAACACTGAAGCTTTCTTT.

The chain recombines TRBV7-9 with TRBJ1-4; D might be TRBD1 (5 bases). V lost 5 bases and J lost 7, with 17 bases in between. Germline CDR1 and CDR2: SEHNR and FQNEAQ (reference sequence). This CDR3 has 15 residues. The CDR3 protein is CASSLGESGGEKLFF. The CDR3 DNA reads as TGTGCCAGCAGCCTCGGAGAGTCTGGGGGTGAAAAACTGTTTTTT.

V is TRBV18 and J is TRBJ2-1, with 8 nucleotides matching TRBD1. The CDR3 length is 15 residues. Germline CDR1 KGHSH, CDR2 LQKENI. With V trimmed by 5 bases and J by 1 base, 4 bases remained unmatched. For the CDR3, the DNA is TGTGCCAGCTCAGAGCAGGGGGCTTCCTACAATGAGCAGTTCTTC. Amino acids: CASSEQGASYNEQFF.

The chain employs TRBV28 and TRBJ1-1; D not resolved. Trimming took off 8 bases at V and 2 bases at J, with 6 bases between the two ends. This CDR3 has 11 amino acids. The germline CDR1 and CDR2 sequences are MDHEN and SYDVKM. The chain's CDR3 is CASFRNTEAFF. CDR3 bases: TGTGCCAGCTTTAGAAACACTGAAGCTTTCTTT.

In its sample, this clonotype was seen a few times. The CDR3 loop is CASSLGLAGAEQFF. The CDR3 nucleotides read TGTGCCAGCTCTCTGGGACTAGCGGGAGCAGAGCAGTTCTTC. The chain links TRBV18 to TRBJ2-1, with 14 bases matching TRBD2. The V gene end was trimmed by 6 bases and the J gene end by 10 bases; junction bases not matched to a gene: 5. Germline V CDR1 and CDR2: KGHSH, LQKENI. This CDR3 is built from 14 residues.

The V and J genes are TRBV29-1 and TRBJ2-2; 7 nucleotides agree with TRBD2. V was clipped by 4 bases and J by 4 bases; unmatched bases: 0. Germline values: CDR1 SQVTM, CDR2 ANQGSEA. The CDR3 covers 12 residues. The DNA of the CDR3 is TGCAGCGTTGGGGGGGGCACCGGGGAGCTGTTTTTT. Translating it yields CSVGGGTGELFF.

CDR3 coding DNA: TGCGCCAGCAGTGTGGGAGAAAGCACAGATACGCAGTATTTT. Residues: CASSVGESTDTQYF. This chain connects TRBV5-1 to TRBJ2-3, with D maybe TRBD2 (5 bases). The CDR3 has 14 amino acids. V shed 5 bases and J shed 0 bases, with 10 bases lying between them. CDR1 is SGHRS and CDR2 is YFSETQ in the germline V gene.

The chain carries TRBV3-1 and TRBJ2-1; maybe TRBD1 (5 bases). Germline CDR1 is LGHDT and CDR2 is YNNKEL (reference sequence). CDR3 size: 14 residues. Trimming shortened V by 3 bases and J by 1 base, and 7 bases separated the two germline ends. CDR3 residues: CASSQAGSYNEQFF. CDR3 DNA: TGTGCCAGCAGCCAGGCAGGGTCCTACAATGAGCAGTTCTTC.

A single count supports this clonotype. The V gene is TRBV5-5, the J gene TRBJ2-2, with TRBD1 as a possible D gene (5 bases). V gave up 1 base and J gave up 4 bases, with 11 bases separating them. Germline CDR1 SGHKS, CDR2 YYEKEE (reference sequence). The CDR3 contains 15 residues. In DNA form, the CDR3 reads TGTGCCAGCAGCTTGTTTCCAGGGTCCACCGGGGAGCTGTTTTTT. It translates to CASSLFPGSTGELFF.

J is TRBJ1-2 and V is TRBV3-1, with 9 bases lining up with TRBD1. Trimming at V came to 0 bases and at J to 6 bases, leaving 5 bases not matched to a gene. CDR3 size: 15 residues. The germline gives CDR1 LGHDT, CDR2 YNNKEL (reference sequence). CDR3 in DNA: TGTGCCAGCAGCCAAGAAGACGGGACAGGGAATGGCTACACCTTC. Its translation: CASSQEDGTGNGYTF.

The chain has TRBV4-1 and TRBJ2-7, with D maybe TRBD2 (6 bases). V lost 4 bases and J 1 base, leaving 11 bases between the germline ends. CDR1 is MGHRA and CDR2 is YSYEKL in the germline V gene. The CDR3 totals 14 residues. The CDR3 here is CASSPAGKSYEQYF. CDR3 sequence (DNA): TGCGCCAGCAGCCCGGCGGGGAAGTCCTACGAGCAGTACTTC.

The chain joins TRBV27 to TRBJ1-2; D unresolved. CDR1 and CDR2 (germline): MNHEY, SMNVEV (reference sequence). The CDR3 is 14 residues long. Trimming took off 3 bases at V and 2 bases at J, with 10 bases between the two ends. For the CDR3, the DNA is TGTGCCAGCAGTTTGAGTCGGAGCAACTATGGCTACACCTTC. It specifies CASSLSRSNYGYTF.

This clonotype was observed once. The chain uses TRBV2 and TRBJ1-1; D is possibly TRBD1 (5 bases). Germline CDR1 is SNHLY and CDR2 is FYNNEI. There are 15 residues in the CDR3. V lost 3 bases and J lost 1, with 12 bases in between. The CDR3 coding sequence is TGTGCCAGCAGTGATATCCAGGGTCGGAACACTGAAGCTTTCTTT. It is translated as CASSDIQGRNTEAFF.

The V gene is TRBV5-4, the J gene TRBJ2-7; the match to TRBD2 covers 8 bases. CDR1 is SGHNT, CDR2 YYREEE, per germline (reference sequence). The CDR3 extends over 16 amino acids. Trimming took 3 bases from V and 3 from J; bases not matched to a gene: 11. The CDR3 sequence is CASSSRGGSGSYEQYF. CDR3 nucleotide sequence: TGTGCCAGCAGCTCCCGAGGGGGGAGCGGGAGCTACGAGCAGTACTTC.

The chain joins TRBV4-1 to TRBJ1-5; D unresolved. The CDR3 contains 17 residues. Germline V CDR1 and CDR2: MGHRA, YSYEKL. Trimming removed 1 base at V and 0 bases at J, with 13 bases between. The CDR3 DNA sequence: TGCGCCAGCAGCCAAGGTCCCCTTTGGGTTAGCAATCAGCCCCAGCATTTT. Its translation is CASSQGPLWVSNQPQHF.

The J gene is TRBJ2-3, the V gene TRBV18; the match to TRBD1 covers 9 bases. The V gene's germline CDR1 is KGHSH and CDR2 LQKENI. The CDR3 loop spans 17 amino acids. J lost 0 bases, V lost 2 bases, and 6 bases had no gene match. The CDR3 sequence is CASSPSQGQGSTDTQYF. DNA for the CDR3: TGTGCCAGCTCACCATCGCAGGGACAGGGTAGCACAGATACGCAGTATTTT.